The clone carrying this T cell receptor (beta chain) was counted only a few times. Data came from immunoSEQ multiplex PCR; TCRdb stores just in-frame clones and leaves some out. The sample lists approximately 250,000 clones; 84% were seen once. This entry belongs to a study of blood T cell repertoires in COVID-19. The sequence derives from a human donor in a cohort sampled during active COVID-19. What was sequenced was peripheral blood.

The CDR3 coding sequence is TGTGCCAGCAGTTTTGACAGGGGGAACACTGAAGCTTTCTTT. Its translation is CASSFDRGNTEAFF. The chain carries TRBV2 and TRBJ1-1, with 8 nucleotides matching TRBD1. After removal of 5 bases from V and 1 base from J, the junction contained 3 bases not matched to a gene. From germline, CDR1 is SNHLY and CDR2 FYNNEI. The CDR3 covers 14 residues.